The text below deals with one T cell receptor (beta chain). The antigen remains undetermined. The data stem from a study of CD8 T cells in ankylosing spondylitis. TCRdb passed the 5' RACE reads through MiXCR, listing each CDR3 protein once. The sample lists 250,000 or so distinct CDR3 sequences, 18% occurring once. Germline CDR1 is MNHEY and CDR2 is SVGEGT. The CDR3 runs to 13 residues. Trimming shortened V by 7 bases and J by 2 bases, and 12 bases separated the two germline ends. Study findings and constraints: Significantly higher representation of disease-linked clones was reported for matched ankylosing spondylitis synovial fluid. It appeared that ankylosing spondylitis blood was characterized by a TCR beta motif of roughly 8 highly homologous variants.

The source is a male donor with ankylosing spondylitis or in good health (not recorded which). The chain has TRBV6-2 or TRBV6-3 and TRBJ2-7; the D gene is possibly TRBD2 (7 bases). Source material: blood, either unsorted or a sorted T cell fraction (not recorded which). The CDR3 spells CASNGGLTYEQYF. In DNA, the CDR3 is TGTGCCAGCAACGGGGGGCTCACCTACGAGCAGTACTTC.